Reported below is one T cell receptor (beta chain). This entry belongs to a study of shared clonotypes between healthy human individuals. The protocol was immunoSEQ multiplex PCR, while the TCRdb copy is restricted to in-frame clones and leaves out a portion. Of 740,000 or so clones listed, 60% to 75% are singletons. V was clipped by 1 base and J by 3 bases, with 9 bases between them. This CDR3 has 15 residues. CDR1 and CDR2 from the germline V gene are KGHSH and LQKENI. Sequencing was performed on memory CD4+ T cells sorted from blood. Specified subset: CD45RA-negative fraction. The chain has TRBV18 and TRBJ2-2; the D gene is possibly TRBD2 (6 bases). This TCR came from a woman in her thirties in good health. As DNA, the CDR3 is TGTGCCAGCTCACCACTGGACTACCACACCGGGGAGCTGTTTTTT. Amino acids: CASSPLDYHTGELFF.